Listed below are T cell receptor beta chains from one sample, sequenced in a study of response to subunit inactivated influenza vaccine. Each CDR3 protein gets one entry after TCRdb re-called the RT-PCR reads with MiXCR. Of hundreds of thousands of distinct CDR3 sequences in the sample, over 11% were seen once. This specimen was PBMCs from blood, taken around two weeks before vaccination. The receptors shown here come from a man in his forties or fifties who received an inactivated influenza vaccine. The CDR3 runs from the conserved cysteine through the conserved F or W. D genes are given only for firm matches. Expanded clones get a size class; other rows say once, few or many, or leave the size out.

CASSQGQTSYVGGYTF,TGCGCCAGCAGCCAAGGACAGACCTCGTACGTTGGAGGCTACACCTTC,TRBJ1-2,NA,few,TRBV4-1
CASSEQGAAYGYTF,TGTGCCAGCAGTGAACAGGGGGCTGCATATGGCTACACCTTC,TRBJ1-2,TRBD1,NA,TRBV2
CASSSGTSGGQETQYF,TGCGCCAGCAGCTCCGGGACTAGCGGGGGCCAAGAGACCCAGTACTTC,TRBJ2-5,TRBD2,NA,TRBV5-1
CASSLRLAGTADTQYF,TGTGCCAGCAGTTTAAGGCTAGCGGGGACCGCAGATACGCAGTATTTT,TRBJ2-3,TRBD2,NA,TRBV12-3/TRBV12-4
CASSQSGLAGVKTHNEQFF,TGTGCCAGCAGCCAGAGTGGCCTAGCGGGCGTTAAGACCCACAATGAGCAGTTCTTC,TRBJ2-1,TRBD2,NA,TRBV11-1
CASSTFQLSYNEQFF,TGTGCCAGCAGTACCTTTCAACTATCCTACAATGAGCAGTTCTTC,TRBJ2-1,NA,few,TRBV28
CASSFQGNQPQHF,TGTGCCAGCAGTTTCCAAGGGAATCAGCCCCAGCATTTT,TRBJ1-5,NA,many,TRBV12-3/TRBV12-4
CASRQNRGTNEKLFF,TGTGCCAGCAGGCAAAACAGGGGCACTAATGAAAAACTGTTTTTT,TRBJ1-4,TRBD1,many,TRBV5-5
CASSPSGWDTSYEQYF,TGCGCCAGCAGCCCCTCGGGGTGGGACACTTCCTACGAGCAGTACTTC,TRBJ2-7,NA,NA,TRBV4-1
CSAKRWDRDEKLFF,TGCAGTGCCAAAAGGTGGGACAGGGATGAAAAACTGTTTTTT,TRBJ1-4,TRBD1,NA,TRBV20-1
CASSQVTAAYNSPLHF,TGCGCCAGCAGCCAAGTAACAGCGGCCTATAATTCACCCCTCCACTTT,TRBJ1-6,NA,NA,TRBV4-1
CASSQAALQNTEAFF,TGTGCCAGCAGCCAAGCCGCCCTACAGAACACTGAAGCTTTCTTT,TRBJ1-1,NA,many,TRBV4-2
CASSREGTSGNTIYF,TGCGCCAGCAGCCGAGAGGGAACGTCTGGAAACACCATATATTTT,TRBJ1-3,NA,many,TRBV4-1
CASSQETRASGNTIYF,TGCGCCAGCAGCCAAGAGACCAGGGCGAGTGGAAACACCATATATTTT,TRBJ1-3,NA,few,TRBV4-3
CSASISTNSPLHF,TGCAGTGCTAGTATCAGCACAAATTCACCCCTCCACTTT,TRBJ1-6,NA,few,TRBV20-1
CASSNRASQGRTQYF,TGTGCCAGCAGCAACCGGGCGAGCCAAGGGAGGACCCAGTACTTC,TRBJ2-5,NA,NA,TRBV7-2
CASSFLQGSGEQFF,TGTGCCAGCAGTTTTTTACAGGGTTCTGGTGAGCAGTTCTTC,TRBJ2-1,NA,few,TRBV6-2/TRBV6-3
CATSPSTGGRETQYF,TGTGCCACCAGTCCATCGACAGGGGGACGGGAGACCCAGTACTTC,TRBJ2-5,TRBD1,NA,TRBV24-1
CASSLDNLGTGELFF,TGTGCCAGCAGCTTAGATAATCTCGGGACCGGGGAGCTGTTTTTT,TRBJ2-2,NA,NA,TRBV11-2
CATSEGAGGPAETQYF,TGTGCCACCAGTGAGGGAGCGGGAGGGCCAGCGGAGACCCAGTACTTC,TRBJ2-5,TRBD2,few,TRBV24-1
CASSLWLDTQYF,TGTGCCAGCAGTTTATGGCTGGATACGCAGTATTTT,TRBJ2-3,NA,NA,TRBV12-3/TRBV12-4
CSVFARNQQETQYF,TGCAGCGTTTTTGCCCGGAACCAACAAGAGACCCAGTACTTC,TRBJ2-5,NA,many,TRBV29-1
CASSESKRTGRGSYGQYF,TGCGCCAGCAGTGAGTCGAAAAGGACGGGGCGCGGGTCCTACGGGCAGTACTTC,TRBJ2-7,NA,NA,TRBV10-2
CASSPRGQGGETNEKLFF,TGCGCCAGCAGCCCTAGGGGACAGGGAGGGGAAACTAATGAAAAACTGTTTTTT,TRBJ1-4,TRBD1,few,TRBV4-1
CASSSLAGGRDTQYF,TGTGCCAGCAGCTCACTAGCGGGGGGGCGAGATACGCAGTATTTT,TRBJ2-3,TRBD2,NA,TRBV5-6
CASSFGQGLTYEQYF,TGTGCCAGCAGCTTCGGACAGGGACTAACCTACGAGCAGTACTTC,TRBJ2-7,NA,few,TRBV7-2
CASSQDFARGNIQYF,TGCGCCAGCAGCCAAGATTTTGCCAGGGGAAACATTCAGTACTTC,TRBJ2-4,NA,NA,TRBV4-3
CASSSNRSPREQYF,TGTGCCAGCAGCTCAAACAGGTCACCAAGAGAGCAGTACTTC,TRBJ2-7,NA,few,TRBV7-2
CASSVEGQRYNEQFF,TGTGCCAGCAGCGTAGAGGGCCAGCGGTACAATGAGCAGTTCTTC,TRBJ2-1,NA,many,TRBV9
CSASLAGGSTDTQYF,TGCAGTGCGTCGCTAGCGGGAGGAAGTACAGATACGCAGTATTTT,TRBJ2-3,TRBD2,many,TRBV20-1
CASSLTAGGVLRADTQYF,TGTGCCAGCAGCTTAACGGCGGGAGGGGTTTTGAGGGCAGATACGCAGTATTTT,TRBJ2-3,TRBD2,NA,TRBV7-3
CASSEGGRGDLARETQYF,TGTGCCAGCAGTGAAGGAGGTCGGGGGGACTTAGCGCGGGAGACCCAGTACTTC,TRBJ2-5,TRBD2,NA,TRBV6-1
CASRRTENTGELFF,TGTGCCAGCAGGCGGACGGAGAATACCGGGGAGCTGTTTTTT,TRBJ2-2,NA,many,TRBV2
CASSMGHPPLSYEQYF,TGTGCCAGCAGTATGGGACACCCTCCTCTCTCCTACGAGCAGTACTTC,TRBJ2-7,NA,once,TRBV6-1